Listed here are 13 T cell receptor beta chains from one sample, sequenced in a study of spatial heterogeneity in lung cancer. Time point given: sample taken at primary tumor resection. Each CDR3 protein gets one entry after TCRdb re-called the 5' RACE reads with MiXCR. The sample lists thousands of distinct CDR3 sequences, 35% to 50% seen once, with about a third in the top ten. Study-level findings and limits: Counts that tracked tumor mutation counts were those of expanded intratumoral alpha and beta TCRs.

Antigens of these TCRs are unknown. The input for sequencing was lung tumor tissue, taken at surgery. Every receptor here comes from a male donor with early-stage non-small cell lung cancer.

The chain combines TRBV7-6 with TRBJ2-5; D remains ambiguous. Germline values: CDR1 SGHVS, CDR2 FNYEAQ. The CDR3 extends over 14 amino acids. Trimming removed 5 bases at V and 5 bases at J, with 15 bases between. CDR3 region: CASSPSGNGETQYF. CDR3 in DNA: TGTGCCAGCAGCCCGAGTGGGAACGGGGAGACCCAGTACTTC.

The table lists this clonotype with a count of one. The genes are TRBV7-8 and TRBJ2-7; 8 bases line up with TRBD1. The CDR3 contains 14 residues. With V trimmed by 6 bases and J by 7 bases, 11 bases remained unmatched. Germline V lookup: CDR1 SGHVS, CDR2 FQNEAQ. The DNA of the CDR3 is TGTGCCAGCAGTTCCGGACAGGGAAGGGGAGAGCAGTACTTC. Protein sequence: CASSSGQGRGEQYF.

This chain uses TRBV29-1 with TRBJ1-1; weak D call: TRBD1 (5 bases). Trimming stripped 2 bases from V and 7 bases from J, with 14 bases between. Germline V CDR1 and CDR2: SQVTM, ANQGSEA. The CDR3 contains 13 residues. The CDR3 nucleotides read TGCAGCGTTGAAAAGACTGCAAGGGGTGAAGCTTTCTTT. Its translation is CSVEKTARGEAFF.

This clonotype was detected only a few times. This rearrangement joins TRBV18 to TRBJ2-7, with D possibly being TRBD1 (6 bases). From germline, CDR1 is KGHSH and CDR2 LQKENI. The CDR3 is made up of 13 amino acids. The germline V and J ends were trimmed by 2 bases and 7 bases, with 12 bases remaining between them. For the CDR3, the DNA is TGTGCCAGCTCACCAATGACAGGACAGGAGCAGTACTTC. It codes for CASSPMTGQEQYF.

The V gene is TRBV11-2, the J gene TRBJ1-6; 9 nucleotides align to TRBD1. The CDR3 has 14 residues. Germline V gene sequence: CDR1 SGHAT, CDR2 FQNNGV. Germline trimming cut 5 bases from V and 9 bases from J; bases unmatched to any gene: 5. DNA for the CDR3: TGTGCCAGCAGCCCGGGGACAGGGATTTCACCCCTCCACTTT. Protein sequence: CASSPGTGISPLHF.

The chain employs TRBV11-2 and TRBJ2-3, with D perhaps matching TRBD2 (6 bases). The CDR3 is 16 amino acids. V dropped 5 bases and J dropped 1 base, with 16 bases sitting between them. CDR1 and CDR2 (germline): SGHAT, FQNNGV. The CDR3 DNA sequence: TGTGCCAGCAGCCCACCGGCCGCTAGCGGCACAGATACGCAGTATTTT. The encoded protein is CASSPPAASGTDTQYF.

In the case of this clonotype: A single base separates this from a much larger clone, so it may be a read error. This rearrangement joins TRBV18 to TRBJ1-5, with 8 positions matching TRBD1. CDR1 is KGHSH, CDR2 LQKENI, per germline. The CDR3 runs to 15 residues. The CDR3 reads CVSSQGQEWAQPQHF. DNA of the CDR3: TGTGTCAGCTCACAGGGACAGGAGTGGGCCCAGCCCCAGCATTTT.

This clonotype was seen a handful of times. V usage is TRBV11-2 and J usage is TRBJ2-3; no clear D gene. The CDR3 spans 15 residues. V lost 1 base and J 1 base, leaving 9 bases between the germline ends. CDR1 is SGHAT, CDR2 FQNNGV, per germline. DNA of the CDR3: TGTGCCAGCAGCTTAGGTCCCCAGGGCACAGATACGCAGTATTTT. It specifies CASSLGPQGTDTQYF.

There are a few counts of this clonotype. The V and J genes are TRBV2 and TRBJ2-7; the D gene is possibly TRBD1 (6 bases). Looked up from germline, CDR1 is SNHLY and CDR2 is FYNNEI. CDR3 length: 14 residues. Trimming cost V 7 bases and J 2 bases, with 15 bases left between them. The CDR3 DNA sequence: TGTGCCAGCAATCCCGCCGGACAGCCCTACGAGCAGTACTTC. This gives the protein CASNPAGQPYEQYF.

This clonotype was found a few times. V is TRBV5-6 and J is TRBJ2-3; 11 bases are shared with TRBD2. The CDR3 is made up of 16 amino acids. Germline V CDR1 and CDR2: SGHDT, YYEEEE. The V gene end was trimmed by 5 bases and the J gene end by 8 bases; junction bases not matched to a gene: 13. The DNA for the CDR3 is TGTGCCAGCAGGCCCCTAGCGGGGGGTGCTGGGGGTACGCAGTATTTT. Residues: CASRPLAGGAGGTQYF. Full variable domain (missing parts from reference TRBV5-6 and TRBJ2-3): DAGVTQSPTHLIKTRGQQVTLRCSPKSGHDTVSWYQQALGQGPQFIFQYYEEEERQRGNFPDRFSGHQFPNYSSELNVNALLLGDSALYLCASRPLAGGAGGTQYFGPGTRLTVL.

The chain links TRBV12-3 or TRBV12-4 to TRBJ2-3; a possible D gene is TRBD2 (5 bases). Trimming cost V 5 bases and J 2 bases, with 8 bases left between them. The CDR3 extends over 13 amino acids. In DNA form, the CDR3 reads TGTGCCAGCAGTACGGGGTCCACAGATACGCAGTATTTT. This translates into CASSTGSTDTQYF.

In its sample, this clonotype was seen many times. The chain couples TRBV2 to TRBJ2-7; D uncertain. CDR3 length: 13 amino acids. Trimming stripped 5 bases from V and 0 bases from J, with 8 bases between. CDR1 and CDR2 (germline): SNHLY, FYNNEI. The CDR3 bases are TGTGCCAGCAGTTCCGATCCCTCCTACGAGCAGTACTTC. Translated: CASSSDPSYEQYF.

V usage is TRBV12-3 or TRBV12-4 and J usage is TRBJ2-7; D gene ambiguous. The CDR3 has 15 residues. V was clipped by 4 bases and J by 2 bases, with 15 bases between them. The CDR3 nucleotides read TGTGCCAGCAGTTCCCCCCTTCGTTACACCTACGAGCAGTACTTC. Encoded protein: CASSSPLRYTYEQYF.